Listed here are 28 T cell receptor beta chains from one sample, sequenced in a study of T cells in Graves' hyperthyroidism and ophthalmopathy. TCR beta CDR3 region amplification was performed from RNA transcripts. TCR CDR3 regions were first amplified by RT-PCR with HTBI primers. TCRdb redid the calling of the multiplex PCR reads with MiXCR, one entry per CDR3 protein. This table holds 350,000 to 400,000 distinct CDR3 sequences, under 15% found once. What was sequenced was blood. These receptors came from a woman in her thirties with Graves' hyperthyroidism.

In this sample, this clonotype turned up a few times. The chain couples TRBV7-8 to TRBJ2-2; 10 bases are a match to TRBD1. This CDR3 has 16 residues. The germline V gene has CDR1 SGHVS and CDR2 FQNEAQ. V shed 2 bases, J shed 5 bases, and the junction held 5 bases outside the gene matches. Here the CDR3 reads CASSLSDRGWTGELFF. For the CDR3, the DNA is TGTGCCAGCAGCTTATCGGACAGGGGGTGGACCGGGGAGCTGTTTTTT.

The chain combines TRBV6-1 with TRBJ2-1; D gene uncertain. The CDR3 loop spans 13 amino acids. The V end lost 1 base, the J end lost 2 bases, and 3 bases lay between the germline ends. Germline CDR1 and CDR2: MNHNS and SASEGT. CDR3 amino acids: CASSEEAYNEQFF. In nucleotides, the CDR3 is TGTGCCAGCAGTGAAGAGGCCTACAATGAGCAGTTCTTC.

The rearrangement links TRBV20-1 to TRBJ2-5, with D possibly TRBD1 on 5 matching bases. The CDR3 runs to 13 residues. CDR1 is DFQATT, CDR2 SNEGSKA, per germline (reference sequence). With 4 bases removed from V and 4 bases from J, the gap between germline ends came to 13 bases. The CDR3 DNA is TGCAGTGCTAAAGAATTCCAGGGAGAGACCCAGTACTTC. The encoded protein is CSAKEFQGETQYF.

This clonotype was observed at least ten times. The genes are TRBV19 and TRBJ1-1; D remains ambiguous. Trimming took 3 bases from V and 0 from J, leaving 5 bases between them. CDR1 and CDR2 from the germline V gene are LNHDA and SQIVND (reference sequence). The CDR3 has 13 residues. For the CDR3, the DNA is TGTGCCAGTAGTATTTTGGTGAACACTGAAGCTTTCTTT. It is translated as CASSILVNTEAFF.

This clonotype has ten or more counts. This sequence joins TRBV20-1 and TRBJ2-1; 9 bases map to TRBD2. CDR1 and CDR2 (germline): DFQATT, SNEGSKA (reference sequence). The CDR3 spans 14 residues. Trimming cost V 0 bases and J 10 bases; bases outside gene matches: 7. CDR3: CSARDRREGLEQFF. CDR3 nucleotides: TGCAGTGCTAGAGATAGGCGGGAGGGCCTCGAGCAGTTCTTC.

The rearrangement uses TRBV6-9 and TRBJ2-7; 8 bases agree with TRBD1. This CDR3 has 13 residues. Trimming took 9 bases from V and 0 from J; bases not matched to a gene: 4. Germline CDR1 and CDR2: MNHGY and SVAAGI. CDR3: CASKDRDSYEQYF. In nucleotides, the CDR3 is TGTGCCAGTAAGGACAGGGACTCCTACGAGCAGTACTTC.

This chain joins TRBV12-3 or TRBV12-4 and TRBJ2-7; no clear D. The CDR3 length is 13 residues. V was shortened by 5 bases and J by 3 bases, with 11 bases between the two germline ends. CDR3 sequence reads: CASSALRLYEQYF. The CDR3 nucleotides read TGTGCCAGCAGTGCGCTCCGACTCTACGAGCAGTACTTC.

This clonotype occurred many times. This chain connects TRBV20-1 to TRBJ2-1; D gene unclear. The CDR3 loop spans 14 amino acids. CDR1 is DFQATT, CDR2 SNEGSKA, per germline (reference sequence). V was pared by 6 bases and J by 9 bases, with 21 bases between. The CDR3 protein is CSALSEATRVEQFF. CDR3 DNA: TGCAGTGCCCTGTCGGAAGCCACACGGGTTGAGCAGTTCTTC.

This clonotype was seen ten or more times. The J gene is TRBJ1-5, the V gene TRBV30, with D unclear. Germline CDR1 reads GTSNPN; CDR2 reads SVGIG (reference sequence). The CDR3 consists of 13 residues. V lost 3 bases and J lost 4, with 10 bases in between. CDR3 sequence: CAWRARGNQPQHF. The CDR3 nucleotides are TGTGCCTGGAGGGCACGCGGGAATCAGCCCCAGCATTTT.

The chain employs TRBV12-3 or TRBV12-4 and TRBJ2-5, with TRBD2 identical over 16 bases. V shed 2 bases, J shed 0 bases, and the junction held 6 bases outside the gene matches. The CDR3 is made up of 19 amino acids. CDR3 region: CASSLIGTSGGGYQETQYF. The DNA of the CDR3 is TGTGCCAGCAGTTTAATCGGGACTAGCGGGGGGGGGTACCAAGAGACCCAGTACTTC.

The chain recombines TRBV5-6 with TRBJ2-3; 7 bases are a match to TRBD2. Unmatched junction bases numbered 9, after V lost 0 bases and J lost 2 bases. CDR3 length: 17 amino acids. Germline V gene lookup returns CDR1 SGHDT and CDR2 YYEEEE. CDR3 nucleotides: TGTGCCAGCAGCTTGGCCCTAGCGGCTCTGGCCACAGATACGCAGTATTTT. Its protein product is CASSLALAALATDTQYF.

The table lists this clonotype with many counts. The J gene is TRBJ2-7, the V gene TRBV2; 9 nucleotides align to TRBD2. The CDR3 runs to 16 residues. With V trimmed by 3 bases and J by 6 bases, 12 bases remained unmatched. The germline V gene has CDR1 SNHLY and CDR2 FYNNEI. Here the CDR3 reads CASSDPGALAGIEQYF. CDR3 DNA sequence: TGTGCCAGCAGTGATCCGGGGGCCCTAGCGGGAATCGAGCAGTACTTC.

In this sample, this clonotype turned up a few times. This rearrangement joins TRBV15 to TRBJ2-7; the D gene could be TRBD1 or TRBD2 (5 bases each). V was cut by 3 bases and J by 2 bases, with 17 bases left in between. CDR1 and CDR2 (germline): LNHNV, YYDKDF (reference sequence). The CDR3 has 16 residues. CDR3 coding DNA: TGTGCCACCAGCAGGTCGGTCTGGGGGAGTCCCTACGAGCAGTACTTC. Translation gives CATSRSVWGSPYEQYF.

This chain links TRBV7-8 with TRBJ2-7; D may match TRBD1 or TRBD2 (6 bases each). CDR1 is SGHVS and CDR2 is FQNEAQ in the germline V gene. The CDR3 sequence is 15 residues long. Trimming took off 2 bases at V and 4 bases at J, with 15 bases between the two ends. CDR3 sequence reads: CASSLFNRGEYEQYF. The CDR3 DNA reads TGTGCCAGCAGCTTATTCAATAGGGGGGAATACGAGCAGTACTTC.

This clonotype was observed many times. The chain carries TRBV7-2 and TRBJ1-1; D remains unclear. This CDR3 is 13 amino acids long. CDR1 is SGHTA, CDR2 FQGNSA, per germline. Trimming removed 0 bases at V and 3 bases at J, with 5 bases between. The CDR3 DNA reads TGTGCCAGCAGCTTAGCGGAGCACACTGAAGCTTTCTTT. Translated: CASSLAEHTEAFF. The full variable domain, with the rest looked up from reference TRBV7-2 and TRBJ1-1, is GAGVSQSPSNKVTEKGKDVELRCDPISGHTALYWYRQSLGQGLEFLIYFQGNSAPDKSGLPSDRFSAERTGGSVSTLTIQRTQQEDSAVYLCASSLAEHTEAFFGQGTRLTVV.

The chain recombines TRBV20-1 with TRBJ2-7, with D tentatively TRBD2 (5 bases). Germline V gene data show CDR1 as DFQATT and CDR2 as SNEGSKA (reference sequence). The CDR3 length is 12 residues. Trimming took off 7 bases at V and 0 bases at J, with 10 bases between the two ends. Here the CDR3 reads CSGGVTSYEQYF. CDR3 nucleotides: TGCAGTGGGGGAGTAACCTCCTACGAGCAGTACTTC.

In its sample, this clonotype was seen many times. The J gene is TRBJ2-5, the V gene TRBV11-2; D is unresolved. V gave up 5 bases and J gave up 4 bases, with 17 bases separating them. Germline CDR1 and CDR2: SGHAT and FQNNGV. This CDR3 is 15 amino acids long. CDR3 bases: TGTGCCAGCAGCGTCCCTCGTGGTTTCGGAGAGACCCAGTACTTC. It codes for CASSVPRGFGETQYF.

This clonotype has more than one count but fewer than ten. V and J are TRBV4-2 and TRBJ2-3; the match to TRBD2 covers 11 bases. The germline V gene encodes CDR1 LGHNA and CDR2 YNFKEQ. CDR3 length: 17 amino acids. V gave up 0 bases and J gave up 5 bases; unmatched junction bases: 7. The CDR3 DNA follows: TGTGCCAGCAGCCAAGAAACTAGCGGGAGTATTTTAGATACGCAGTATTTT. It specifies CASSQETSGSILDTQYF.

Only a few counts were recorded for this clonotype. The J gene is TRBJ1-6, the V gene TRBV3-1; D remains ambiguous. Germline assignment: CDR1 LGHDT and CDR2 YNNKEL (reference sequence). The V gene lost 1 base and the J gene lost 10 bases, with 8 bases spanning the gap. This CDR3 has 13 residues. In DNA form, the CDR3 reads TGTGCCAGCAGCCAAGTACTGGCCTCACCCCTCCACTTT. It encodes CASSQVLASPLHF.

CDR3 sequence: CASSPEGLAVDTQYF. For the CDR3, the DNA is TGTGCCAGCTCACCAGAGGGACTAGCAGTAGATACGCAGTATTTT. The rearrangement joins TRBV18 to TRBJ2-3; 9 positions agree with TRBD2. The CDR3 has 15 amino acids. Germline CDR1 reads KGHSH; CDR2 reads LQKENI. The V and J ends lost 2 bases and 5 bases, in that order; junction bases with no gene match: 5.

This clonotype was seen only a few times. A read error may explain this, as a much larger clone is one base away. The chain uses TRBV16 and TRBJ2-3; D not resolved. The CDR3 totals 12 residues. V shed 3 bases and J shed 2 bases, with 3 bases lying between them. CDR1 is KGHSY, CDR2 FQNENV, per germline. For the CDR3, the DNA is TGTGCCAGCAGCCACTACACAGATACGCAGTATTTT. It is translated as CASSHYTDTQYF.

This clonotype was seen at least ten times. This rearrangement joins TRBV20-1 to TRBJ2-1, with D unresolved. This CDR3 contains 15 residues. V was pared by 0 bases and J by 2 bases, with 11 bases between. In germline, CDR1 is DFQATT, CDR2 SNEGSKA (reference sequence). CDR3 coding DNA: TGCAGTGCTAGAGATGGCAGAGATCCCTACAATGAGCAGTTCTTC. It yields the protein CSARDGRDPYNEQFF.

In this sample, this clonotype turned up many times. CDR3 region: CASSFQEGQETQYF. The CDR3, as DNA: TGTGCCAGCAGCTTCCAAGAGGGGCAAGAGACCCAGTACTTC. This sequence joins TRBV7-2 and TRBJ2-5, with D perhaps matching TRBD1 or TRBD2 (5 bases each). CDR1 is SGHTA and CDR2 is FQGNSA in the germline V gene. Trimming removed 3 bases at V and 2 bases at J, with 10 bases between. The CDR3 spans 14 residues.

This clonotype showed up just once. J is TRBJ2-4 and V is TRBV28, with TRBD2 as a possible D gene (6 bases). Trimming took 6 bases from V and 2 from J, leaving 17 bases between them. The CDR3 extends over 16 amino acids. Germline lookup yields CDR1 MDHEN and CDR2 SYDVKM. The CDR3 sequence: CASSVAGSGTKNIQYF. CDR3 DNA sequence: TGTGCCAGCAGCGTGGCCGGGAGTGGAACCAAAAACATTCAGTACTTC.

Comments on this clonotype: A much more abundant neighbour one base away suggests this may be a read error. The chain is built from TRBV7-9 and TRBJ2-7; a weak D match, TRBD2 (5 bases). The germline V gene encodes CDR1 SEHNR and CDR2 FQNEAQ (reference sequence). The V and J ends lost 3 bases and 0 bases respectively, with 18 bases between them. CDR3 length: 17 amino acids. The CDR3 bases are TGTGCCAGCAGCTTGGTCTTCAGAGCGGCGAGCTCCTACGAGCAGTACTTC. It specifies CASSLVFRAASSYEQYF.

The V call is TRBV9, the J call TRBJ2-1; D is perhaps TRBD2 (6 bases). The germline gives CDR1 SGDLS, CDR2 YYNGEE. V was cut by 1 base and J by 2 bases, with 10 bases left in between. The CDR3 spans 15 residues. Here the CDR3 reads CASSVPGAAYNEQFF. The CDR3 region has the DNA TGTGCCAGCAGCGTACCGGGAGCGGCCTACAATGAGCAGTTCTTC.

The rearrangement joins TRBV20-1 to TRBJ2-2, with D perhaps TRBD1 (5 bases). The V gene's germline CDR1 is DFQATT and CDR2 SNEGSKA (reference sequence). The CDR3 loop spans 16 amino acids. V was pared by 0 bases and J by 0 bases, with 11 bases between. This CDR3 reads CSARDTDSSNTGELFF. DNA of the CDR3: TGCAGTGCTAGAGATACAGACAGTTCGAACACCGGGGAGCTGTTTTTT.

This clonotype was picked up many times. This chain joins TRBV3-1 and TRBJ2-7; 11 bases align to TRBD2. With V trimmed by 4 bases and J by 3 bases, 8 bases remained unmatched. The length of the CDR3 is 16 residues. Germline assignment: CDR1 LGHDT and CDR2 YNNKEL (reference sequence). Written as DNA, the CDR3 is TGTGCCAGCAGCCCCGTACTAGCGGGAGTGATCTACGAGCAGTACTTC. Translating gives CASSPVLAGVIYEQYF.